Following are 8 T cell receptor beta chains from one sample sequenced in a study of blood T cell repertoires in COVID-19. Data came from immunoSEQ multiplex PCR; TCRdb stores just in-frame clones and leaves some out. The sample includes 120,000 to 150,000 clones, around 80% seen only once; the top ten take 4% to 4.5%. Source material: peripheral blood. The receptors originated from a man between 60 and 75 years old with acute or convalescent COVID-19.

V usage is TRBV7-3 and J usage is TRBJ2-5; 8 bases map to TRBD1. The CDR3 totals 15 residues. Germline V gives CDR1 SGHTA, CDR2 FQGTGA. V lost 0 bases, J lost 5 bases, and 5 bases stayed unmatched. CDR3 sequence reads: CASSLTQGAGETQYF. The CDR3 DNA reads TGTGCCAGCAGCTTAACCCAGGGGGCGGGGGAGACCCAGTACTTC.

The CDR3, as DNA: TGTGCCAGCAGCCCAGCCCCGGGACAGGGTACCGGGGCCAACGTCCTGACTTTC. It is translated as CASSPAPGQGTGANVLTF. The rearrangement links TRBV7-9 to TRBJ2-6, with 9 bases lining up with TRBD1. J gave up 4 bases and V 5 bases, and 12 bases lay outside the gene matches. Per germline, CDR1 SEHNR and CDR2 FQNEAQ (reference sequence). CDR3 length equals 18 residues.

This clone was seen a handful of times. V and J are TRBV2 and TRBJ2-3; D not certain. This CDR3 spans 16 amino acids. In germline, CDR1 is SNHLY, CDR2 FYNNEI. Trimming took off 4 bases at V and 1 base at J, with 15 bases between the two ends. CDR3 DNA: TGTGCCAGCAGTGGGATATCCCTAGAGGGCACAGATACGCAGTATTTT. Translating gives CASSGISLEGTDTQYF.

The chain joins TRBV9 to TRBJ2-6; D is ambiguous. The CDR3 has 15 residues. Germline V gives CDR1 SGDLS, CDR2 YYNGEE. V lost 3 bases to trimming and J lost 4 bases, with 11 bases between them. CDR3 in DNA: TGTGCCAGCAGCGGAGCGCAACCGGGGGCCAACGTCCTGACTTTC. It codes for CASSGAQPGANVLTF.

The chain recombines TRBV16 with TRBJ1-5, with TRBD1 matching 8 bases. Germline V gene sequence: CDR1 KGHSY, CDR2 FQNENV. This CDR3 contains 15 residues. Trimming cost V 0 bases and J 5 bases; bases outside gene matches: 3. The CDR3 nucleotides read TGTGCCAGCAGCCAATCGGACAGGGTGGATCAGCCCCAGCATTTT. Translated, it gives CASSQSDRVDQPQHF.

This chain uses TRBV6-2 or TRBV6-3 with TRBJ2-3; 7 bases match TRBD2. Trimming took 0 bases from V and 4 from J; bases not matched to a gene: 7. In germline, CDR1 is MNHEY, CDR2 SVGEGT. This CDR3 has 16 residues. DNA for the CDR3: TGTGCCAGCAGTTACTCGAGGTGGGAGGGGTCAGATACGCAGTATTTT. Encoded protein: CASSYSRWEGSDTQYF.

The chain carries TRBV27 and TRBJ1-6; D is unresolved. This CDR3 has 14 amino acids. V shed 0 bases and J shed 8 bases, with 8 bases lying between them. Germline values: CDR1 MNHEY, CDR2 SMNVEV (reference sequence). The CDR3 loop reads CASSLSSGYSPLHF. The DNA for the CDR3 is TGTGCCAGCAGTTTATCGTCAGGTTATTCACCCCTCCACTTT.

This clone was picked up a small number of times. The chain joins TRBV4-1 to TRBJ1-2; 9 bases are shared with TRBD1. The CDR3 is 20 residues long. Germline values: CDR1 MGHRA, CDR2 YSYEKL. Losses at the gene ends were 7 bases for V and 3 bases for J; bases not matched to a gene: 24. As DNA, the CDR3 is TGCGCCAGCATGAGTAAGAAAGAAACTGGACAGGGGATTGGAGACTATGGCTACACCTTC. Translating it yields CASMSKKETGQGIGDYGYTF.